These 19 T cell receptor beta chains share one sample of origin, sequenced in a study of CD8 T cells in ankylosing spondylitis. Their specific antigens are unknown. Study results and limitations: In ankylosing spondylitis blood, a motif of roughly 8 highly homologous TCR beta variants appeared characteristic.

TCRdb called the 5' RACE reads again in MiXCR, with one record for every CDR3 protein. The table records some 840,000 distinct CDR3 sequences, roughly 10% of them present only once. The sample comprised blood, either unsorted or a sorted T cell fraction (not recorded which). The receptors derive from a male donor with ankylosing spondylitis.

This chain joins TRBV4-3 and TRBJ1-3, with D perhaps matching TRBD1 (5 bases). With 0 bases removed from V and 5 bases from J, the gap between germline ends came to 14 bases. Germline-derived CDR1 and CDR2 are LGHNA and YSLEER. The CDR3 consists of 16 residues. CDR3 loop: CASSQDAGSNRNTIYF. CDR3 DNA: TGCGCCAGCAGCCAAGATGCAGGGTCAAACAGAAACACCATATATTTT.

The table lists this clonotype with a count of one. This chain links TRBV12-5 with TRBJ2-1; D remains ambiguous. The CDR3 has 12 amino acids. V lost 3 bases and J 9 bases, leaving 9 bases between the germline ends. Germline CDR1 is LGHNT and CDR2 is FRNRAP. The CDR3 loop reads CASGLANSEQFF. The CDR3 DNA follows: TGTGCTAGTGGTTTAGCTAACAGTGAGCAGTTCTTC.

This clonotype occurred many times. V usage is TRBV20-1 and J usage is TRBJ2-7; TRBD2 matches 7 bases. The CDR3 is 14 residues long. The V segment lost 6 bases and the J segment 4 bases; nucleotides outside the gene matches: 12. Per the germline V gene, CDR1 is DFQATT and CDR2 is SNEGSKA (reference sequence). CDR3 region: CSAGGLAELYEQYF. CDR3 sequence (DNA): TGCAGTGCCGGAGGTCTAGCGGAACTATACGAGCAGTACTTC.

The chain links TRBV12-3 or TRBV12-4 to TRBJ1-2, with TRBD1 identical over 8 bases. This CDR3 has 16 residues. With V trimmed by 6 bases and J by 0 bases, 9 bases remained unmatched. The CDR3 loop is CASSFWTGRANYGYTF. CDR3 coding DNA: TGTGCCAGCAGCTTTTGGACAGGGAGAGCTAACTATGGCTACACCTTC.

A few counts support this clonotype. The chain joins TRBV7-2 to TRBJ1-6, with D possibly TRBD1 on 5 matching bases. The CDR3 is made up of 17 amino acids. The V and J ends lost 1 base and 9 bases respectively, with 19 bases between them. Germline assignment: CDR1 SGHTA and CDR2 FQGNSA. The CDR3 bases are TGTGCCAGCAGCTTAGGGCCTTGGGGCCGCGCCGGTTCACCCCTCCACTTT. Translating it yields CASSLGPWGRAGSPLHF.

This clonotype showed up many times. The rearrangement links TRBV7-9 to TRBJ1-6; TRBD1 might be the D (5 bases). Looked up from germline, CDR1 is SEHNR and CDR2 is FQNEAQ (reference sequence). CDR3 length: 14 amino acids. V lost 2 bases and J lost 9, with 11 bases in between. Here the CDR3 DNA reads TGTGCCAGCAGCTTACAGGGAACGGGTTCACCCCTCCACTTT. Translated: CASSLQGTGSPLHF.

This clonotype was counted many times. CDR3 loop: CASSSWEGTQYF. DNA for the CDR3: TGTGCCAGCAGCTCCTGGGAGGGTACGCAGTATTTT. The chain employs TRBV9 and TRBJ2-3; 7 bases match TRBD2. J was trimmed by 8 bases and V by 4 bases; bases with no gene match: 4. Germline V gene lookup returns CDR1 SGDLS and CDR2 YYNGEE. This CDR3 contains 12 residues.

This clonotype showed up just a few times. The rearrangement uses TRBV12-5 and TRBJ1-5, with 8 bases lining up with TRBD1. The germline gives CDR1 LGHNT, CDR2 FRNRAP. Trimming took 6 bases from V and 2 from J; bases not matched to a gene: 3. This CDR3 is 14 amino acids long. This chain's CDR3 is CASGSTGGNQPQHF. In nucleotides, the CDR3 is TGTGCTAGTGGCTCGACAGGGGGCAATCAGCCCCAGCATTTT. The full variable domain, rest sourced from reference TRBV12-5 and TRBJ1-5, is DARVTQTPRHKVTEMGQEVTMRCQPILGHNTVFWYRQTMMQGLELLAYFRNRAPLDDSGMPKDRFSAEMPDATLATLKIQPSEPRDSAVYFCASGSTGGNQPQHFGDGTRLSIL.

This clonotype was observed many times. The rearrangement links TRBV20-1 to TRBJ1-5, with a possible D match to TRBD1 (5 bases). The CDR3 has 14 residues. Trimming removed 5 bases from V and 0 bases from J, with 11 bases in between. From germline, CDR1 is DFQATT and CDR2 SNEGSKA (reference sequence). DNA of the CDR3: TGCAGTGCTTCAGGGCCTGGTAGCAATCAGCCCCAGCATTTT. It translates to CSASGPGSNQPQHF.

V gene TRBV20-1 combines with J gene TRBJ2-7, with D uncertain. The CDR3 sequence is 14 residues long. Looked up from germline, CDR1 is DFQATT and CDR2 is SNEGSKA (reference sequence). V was shortened by 4 bases and J by 1 base, with 14 bases between the two germline ends. The CDR3 is CSAILPGFSYEQYF. In nucleotides, the CDR3 is TGCAGTGCTATCCTACCGGGCTTTTCCTACGAGCAGTACTTC.

This clonotype was detected ten times or more. The chain recombines TRBV28 with TRBJ1-3, with unresolved D. Germline CDR1 MDHEN, CDR2 SYDVKM. This CDR3 contains 13 residues. V dropped 10 bases and J dropped 4 bases, with 14 bases sitting between them. CDR3 sequence reads: CATNRGSGNTIYF. The DNA for the CDR3 is TGTGCCACCAACCGGGGATCAGGAAACACCATATATTTT. The full variable domain, with the rest looked up from reference TRBV28 and TRBJ1-3, is DVKVTQSSRYLVKRTGEKVFLECVQDMDHENMFWYRQDPGLGLRLIYFSYDVKMKEKGDIPEGYSVSREKKERFSLILESASTNQTSMYLCATNRGSGNTIYFGEGSWLTVV.

The chain has TRBV5-1 and TRBJ2-3; 8 bases agree with TRBD1. This CDR3 spans 14 amino acids. Trimming cost V 4 bases and J 4 bases; bases outside gene matches: 5. Germline loops: CDR1 SGHRS, CDR2 YFSETQ. CDR3: CASSLRGLADTQYF. The CDR3 coding sequence is TGCGCCAGCAGCCTCAGGGGGCTCGCAGATACGCAGTATTTT.

The chain employs TRBV15 and TRBJ1-1, with TRBD1 matching 7 bases. The germline CDR1 and CDR2 sequences are LNHNV and YYDKDF (reference sequence). There are 16 residues in the CDR3. V trimming: 2 bases; J trimming: 1 base; junction bases outside the gene matches: 7. The CDR3 sequence: CATSRLPGQANTEAFF. In DNA form, the CDR3 reads TGTGCCACCAGCAGATTACCAGGACAGGCGAACACTGAAGCTTTCTTT. Full variable domain (outside the CDR3, taken from reference TRBV15 and TRBJ1-1): DAMVIQNPRYQVTQFGKPVTLSCSQTLNHNVMYWYQQKSSQAPKLLFHYYDKDFNNEADTPDNFQSRRPNTSFCFLDIRSPGLGDTAMYLCATSRLPGQANTEAFFGQGTRLTVV.

This clonotype was counted at least ten times. This chain joins TRBV4-3 and TRBJ2-2; possible D gene TRBD1, 6 bases. The germline CDR1 and CDR2 sequences are LGHNA and YSLEER. This CDR3 spans 15 amino acids. Trimming shortened V by 4 bases and J by 0 bases, and 9 bases separated the two germline ends. CDR3 in amino acids: CASSRGQPNTGELFF. For the CDR3, the DNA is TGCGCCAGCAGCCGAGGACAGCCGAACACCGGGGAGCTGTTTTTT.

This clonotype was observed a few times. The V and J genes are TRBV6-5 and TRBJ1-2; D ambiguous. This CDR3 is 13 amino acids long. In germline, CDR1 is MNHEY, CDR2 SVGAGI. Between the trimmed V and J ends, which lost 0 bases and 4 bases, there was a span of 6 bases. The CDR3 loop is CASSYSSSYGYTF. The CDR3 nucleotides read TGTGCCAGCAGTTACTCAAGCAGCTATGGCTACACCTTC.

The chain links TRBV20-1 to TRBJ2-3, with D tentatively TRBD2 (6 bases). The CDR3 covers 14 residues. Germline assignment: CDR1 DFQATT and CDR2 SNEGSKA (reference sequence). Trimming cost V 5 bases and J 2 bases, with 14 bases left between them. The CDR3 coding sequence is TGCAGTGCTCGAACTAGCCGACTCACAGATACGCAGTATTTT. Translated: CSARTSRLTDTQYF.

This clonotype has a count of ten or more. The V and J genes are TRBV7-6 and TRBJ2-1; D gene ambiguous. Trimming shortened V by 3 bases and J by 2 bases, and 17 bases separated the two germline ends. The V gene's germline CDR1 is SGHVS and CDR2 FNYEAQ. The CDR3 totals 17 residues. CDR3 DNA sequence: TGTGCCAGCAGCTTCCCCGTTGGTAGCCGGACCTACAATGAGCAGTTCTTC. Translation: CASSFPVGSRTYNEQFF.

This chain connects TRBV5-5 to TRBJ1-5; a weak D match, TRBD1 (5 bases). The germline V gene has CDR1 SGHKS and CDR2 YYEKEE (reference sequence). This CDR3 is built from 15 residues. The ends were cut back, 2 bases at V and 6 bases at J, with 15 bases in the middle. The CDR3 bases are TGTGCCAGCAGCTTCGGACCCCCAGGGAGTCAGCCCCAGCATTTT. This sequence encodes CASSFGPPGSQPQHF.

The chain has TRBV9 and TRBJ2-5, with no clear D. Germline V gene data show CDR1 as SGDLS and CDR2 as YYNGEE. Trimming stripped 0 bases from V and 2 bases from J, with 8 bases between. The length of the CDR3 is 14 residues. CDR3 in amino acids: CASSVGGSQETQYF. DNA for the CDR3: TGTGCCAGCAGCGTAGGAGGTTCGCAAGAGACCCAGTACTTC.